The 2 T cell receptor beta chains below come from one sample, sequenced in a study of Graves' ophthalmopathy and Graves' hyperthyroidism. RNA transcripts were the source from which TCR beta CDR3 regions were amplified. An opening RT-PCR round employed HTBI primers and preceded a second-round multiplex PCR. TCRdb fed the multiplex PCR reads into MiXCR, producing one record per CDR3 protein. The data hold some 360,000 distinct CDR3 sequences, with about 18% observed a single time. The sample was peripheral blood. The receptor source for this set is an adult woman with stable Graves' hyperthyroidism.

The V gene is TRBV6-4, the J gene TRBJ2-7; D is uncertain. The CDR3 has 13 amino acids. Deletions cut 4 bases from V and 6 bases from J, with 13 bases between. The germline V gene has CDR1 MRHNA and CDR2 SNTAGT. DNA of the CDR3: TGTGCCAGCAGTGTTGGACCCGTGGGCGAGCAGTACTTC. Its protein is CASSVGPVGEQYF.

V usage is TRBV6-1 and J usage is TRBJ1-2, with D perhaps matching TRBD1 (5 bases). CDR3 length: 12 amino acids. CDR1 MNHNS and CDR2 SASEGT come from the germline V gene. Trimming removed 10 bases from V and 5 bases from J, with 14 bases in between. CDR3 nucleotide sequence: TGTGCCACCCTGCGTGGGGGGTATGGCTACACCTTC. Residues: CATLRGGYGYTF.